The rows below give T cell receptor beta chains drawn from one sample of a study of a mutant IDH1 vaccine in newly diagnosed glioma. Assay used: immunoSEQ multiplex PCR; TCRdb lists only in-frame clones, some missing. Of 30,000 to 40,000 clones listed, roughly 80% are singletons. These receptors are not linked to any known antigen. Sample: PBMCs, taken from a glioma patient whose treatment included an IDH1 peptide vaccine. The receptors come from a woman aged 18-35 years with glioma. The CDR3 runs from the conserved cysteine through the conserved F or W. A D gene is named only where the DNA matches it firmly. Clone size appears in some rows only: once, few, many, or a class for an expanded clone.

J: TRBJ1-4; D: -; V: TRBV28; size: -; CDR3: CASSETGFEKLFF; DNA: TGTGCCAGCAGTGAGACAGGTTTTGAAAAACTGTTTTTT
J: TRBJ2-5; D: TRBD1; V: TRBV5-6; size: -; CDR3: CASSLEGTGSYF; DNA: TGTGCCAGCAGCTTGGAAGGGACAGGGTCTTACTTC
J: TRBJ1-5; D: -; V: TRBV2; size: -; CDR3: CASSRDPYYSNQPQHF; DNA: TGTGCCAGCAGTCGGGACCCATACTATAGCAATCAGCCCCAGCATTTT
J: TRBJ2-1; D: -; V: TRBV29-1; size: -; CDR3: CSMTDTSHSYNEQFF; DNA: TGCAGCATGACAGATACATCGCACTCCTACAATGAGCAGTTCTTC
J: TRBJ1-1; D: TRBD1; V: TRBV5-1; size: -; CDR3: CASSSRTGGTEAFF; DNA: TGCGCCAGCAGCTCGAGGACAGGGGGCACTGAAGCTTTCTTT
J: TRBJ2-7; D: TRBD2; V: TRBV4-1; size: -; CDR3: CASRPRTSGYEQYF; DNA: TGCGCCAGCAGACCACGGACTAGCGGCTACGAGCAGTACTTC
J: TRBJ2-2; D: -; V: TRBV6-5; size: -; CDR3: CASRGGAYTGELFF; DNA: TGTGCCAGTCGCGGGGGCGCGTACACCGGGGAGCTGTTTTTT
J: TRBJ2-5; D: -; V: TRBV7-8; size: -; CDR3: CASSPSQDPGVKTQYF; DNA: TGTGCCAGCAGCCCGAGTCAGGATCCCGGGGTGAAGACCCAGTACTTC
J: TRBJ2-7; D: TRBD2; V: TRBV10-3; size: -; CDR3: CAIWEGGVYEQYF; DNA: TGTGCCATCTGGGAGGGAGGGGTCTACGAGCAGTACTTC
J: TRBJ1-5; D: -; V: TRBV6-5; size: -; CDR3: CASSYSQGGEQPQHF; DNA: TGTGCCAGCAGTTACTCGCAGGGAGGAGAACAGCCCCAGCATTTT
J: TRBJ1-4; D: TRBD1; V: TRBV4-1; size: -; CDR3: CASSQGGTADEKLFF; DNA: TGCGCCAGCAGTCAAGGCGGGACAGCTGACGAAAAACTGTTTTTT
J: TRBJ1-6; D: TRBD1; V: TRBV2; size: -; CDR3: CASSNRGVNSALHF; DNA: TGTGCCAGCAGTAACAGGGGGGTGAATTCAGCCCTCCACTTT
J: TRBJ2-7; D: -; V: TRBV21-1; size: -; CDR3: CASSIQGAGEQYF; DNA: TGTGCCAGCAGCATTCAGGGGGCGGGGGAGCAGTACTTC
J: TRBJ2-5; D: TRBD2; V: TRBV14; size: -; CDR3: CASSPYSGGQETQYF; DNA: TGTGCCAGCAGTCCCTATAGCGGGGGACAAGAGACCCAGTACTTC
J: TRBJ2-7; D: -; V: TRBV11-2; size: -; CDR3: CASSLDRLPEQYF; DNA: TGTGCCAGCAGCTTAGATCGGCTCCCCGAGCAGTACTTC
J: TRBJ2-7; D: -; V: TRBV19; size: -; CDR3: CASSPTDLYEQYF; DNA: TGTGCCAGTAGCCCAACGGACCTCTACGAGCAGTACTTC
J: TRBJ1-1; D: TRBD1; V: TRBV7-2; size: -; CDR3: CASSLGVLDRGGTEAFF; DNA: TGTGCCAGCAGCTTAGGGGTACTCGACAGGGGAGGAACTGAAGCTTTCTTT
J: TRBJ1-5; D: -; V: TRBV18; size: -; CDR3: CASSPLRGGQPQHF; DNA: TGTGCCAGCTCACCACTCAGGGGTGGTCAGCCCCAGCATTTT
J: TRBJ2-4; D: TRBD2; V: TRBV9; size: once; CDR3: CASSVEASGGWDIQYF; DNA: TGTGCCAGCAGCGTAGAGGCTAGCGGGGGATGGGACATTCAGTACTTC
J: TRBJ2-7; D: TRBD1; V: TRBV27; size: -; CDR3: CASSFRGTGAIYEQYF; DNA: TGTGCCAGCAGTTTTCGGGGGACAGGGGCGATCTACGAGCAGTACTTC
J: TRBJ1-1; D: -; V: TRBV6-6; size: few; CDR3: CASGSNTEAFF; DNA: TGTGCCAGCGGATCAAACACTGAAGCTTTCTTT
J: TRBJ2-7; D: -; V: TRBV28; size: -; CDR3: CASLTMGHSYEQYF; DNA: TGTGCCAGCCTAACCATGGGACATTCCTACGAGCAGTACTTC
J: TRBJ1-1; D: -; V: TRBV27; size: -; CDR3: CASSPTTPWGTEAFF; DNA: TGTGCCAGCAGCCCTACGACCCCCTGGGGCACTGAAGCTTTCTTT
J: TRBJ1-2; D: -; V: TRBV19; size: -; CDR3: CASSTGIFGYTF; DNA: TGTGCCAGTAGTACAGGCATTTTTGGCTACACCTTC
J: TRBJ2-1; D: -; V: TRBV7-2; size: -; CDR3: CASSLQTQTTEQFF; DNA: TGTGCCAGCAGCTTACAGACTCAAACGACTGAGCAGTTCTTC
J: TRBJ2-7; D: -; V: TRBV4-2; size: -; CDR3: CASSRGGGSSYEQYF; DNA: TGTGCCAGCAGCCGGGGCGGTGGGAGCTCCTACGAGCAGTACTTC
J: TRBJ2-5; D: -; V: TRBV4-3; size: -; CDR3: CASSQVGSSQETQYF; DNA: TGCGCCAGCAGCCAAGTGGGCAGCTCCCAAGAGACCCAGTACTTC
J: TRBJ2-1; D: -; V: TRBV19; size: -; CDR3: CASSISLSNNEQFF; DNA: TGTGCCAGTAGTATATCGTTGTCTAACAATGAGCAGTTCTTC
J: TRBJ2-6; D: -; V: TRBV7-8; size: -; CDR3: CASSSPPDNSGANVLTF; DNA: TGTGCCAGCAGCTCCCCGCCCGACAATTCTGGGGCCAACGTCCTGACTTTC
J: TRBJ2-3; D: TRBD1; V: TRBV6-4; size: -; CDR3: CASSDHRDRGRSTTSTDTQYF; DNA: TGTGCCAGCAGTGACCACCGGGACAGGGGGCGGTCCACTACTAGCACAGATACGCAGTATTTT
J: TRBJ1-4; D: TRBD1; V: TRBV27; size: -; CDR3: CASRVHRDSEKLFF; DNA: TGTGCCAGCAGAGTCCACCGGGACAGTGAAAAACTGTTTTTT
J: TRBJ1-1; D: TRBD1; V: TRBV23-1; size: few; CDR3: CASPPGQGNTEAFF; DNA: TGCGCCAGCCCGCCGGGACAGGGGAACACTGAAGCTTTCTTT